One T cell receptor (beta chain) is described in this entry. Antigen unknown. Clones were sequenced by immunoSEQ multiplex PCR, and TCRdb holds only the in-frame ones, with some missing. The sample lists about 30,000 clones; about 78% were seen once. This sample is part of a study of regulatory and conventional T cells in RAG deficiency. Overall study results and limits: RAG-deficient patients showed markedly lower Shannon entropy and higher Simpson indices than control T-cell subsets. Treg unique TCR beta sequences were 90 to 100-fold fewer in Omenn syndrome and CID/AS patients than controls.

The CDR3 spans 14 residues. Germline V gene data show CDR1 as LNHDA and CDR2 as SQIVND (reference sequence). V shed 7 bases and J shed 7 bases, with 17 bases lying between them. The sorted conventional CD4+ T cells were CD25-low and CD127-high, with genomic DNA sequenced. The sample was also linked to a second study, of regulatory T cells. That source notes: Primers: 52 TRBV forward and 13 TRBJ reverse. Skewed V and J usage and few unique V-J pairs marked patient repertoires, most in Tregs.

Sequencing input: CD4+ effector T cells sorted from blood. The chain links TRBV19 to TRBJ1-5; D is perhaps TRBD1 (6 bases). This TCR came from a human donor in good health. The CDR3 spells CASTTRGVRQPQHF. The DNA of the CDR3 is TGTGCCAGTACCACGAGGGGGGTAAGGCAGCCCCAGCATTTT. Full variable domain (remainder filled in from reference TRBV19 and TRBJ1-5): DGGITQSPKYLFRKEGQNVTLSCEQNLNHDAMYWYRQDPGQGLRLIYYSQIVNDFQKGDIAEGYSVSREKKESFPLTVTSAQKNPTAFYLCASTTRGVRQPQHFGDGTRLSIL.